This TCR beta chain is drawn from a study of cytomegalovirus exposure and HLA in healthy donors. Germline-derived CDR1 and CDR2 are KGHSH and LQKENI. CDR3 size: 13 residues. V was cut by 6 bases and J by 7 bases, with 15 bases left in between. With respect to this clone: Its matching antigen is unknown.

The donors belonged to the approximately 120-subject validation cohort, separate from the roughly 720-subject first cohort. TCRdb keeps only in-frame clones here, not all; method: immunoSEQ multiplex PCR. In the table there are approximately 62,000 clones, roughly 94% of which are singletons. Overall study results and limits: A few CMV-associated chains were confirmed in vitro to be specific for CMV antigens.

The sequenced material came from PBMCs. The rearrangement joins TRBV18 to TRBJ1-1, with D uncertain. This receptor was obtained from a young woman in good health and CMV-seronegative. The DNA for the CDR3 is TGTGCCAGCTCCCGTACTGATACTAGTGAAGCTTTCTTT. This translates into CASSRTDTSEAFF.